What follows are 25 T cell receptor beta chains derived from one specimen sequenced in a study of blood T cell repertoires in COVID-19. The assay was immunoSEQ multiplex PCR, and TCRdb's table has in-frame clones only and misses some. The sample records about 190,000 clones, under 80% being singletons. Sequencing was carried out using peripheral blood. The receptors stem from a man aged 45 to 65 who had recovered from COVID-19.

This chain uses TRBV6-5 with TRBJ2-7, with TRBD1 as a possible D gene (5 bases). Deletions cut 5 bases from V and 0 bases from J, with 11 bases between. CDR1 is MNHEY, CDR2 SVGAGI, per germline. The CDR3 consists of 14 residues. The CDR3 nucleotides are TGTGCCAGCAGTCTCGACAGAAGCTCCTACGAGCAGTACTTC. This gives the protein CASSLDRSSYEQYF.

This sequence joins TRBV7-3 and TRBJ2-1; 12 bases map to TRBD2. The germline V gene has CDR1 SGHTA and CDR2 FQGTGA. The junction had 4 bases not matched to a gene; V was cut back by 5 bases and J by 5 bases. The CDR3 is made up of 15 amino acids. The CDR3, as DNA: TGTGCCAGCAGCCAACTAGCGGGAGGCCACAATGAGCAGTTCTTC. Amino acid sequence: CASSQLAGGHNEQFF.

The rearrangement joins TRBV2 to TRBJ2-7; 10 bases are shared with TRBD2. The V gene's germline CDR1 is SNHLY and CDR2 FYNNEI. The CDR3 totals 15 residues. The V segment lost 4 bases and the J segment 0 bases; nucleotides outside the gene matches: 3. The CDR3, as DNA: TGTGCCAGCAGTGTTGCTAGCGGGAGCTCCTACGAGCAGTACTTC. Its translation: CASSVASGSSYEQYF.

CDR3 amino acids: CASSITGGPGNTIYF. The DNA for the CDR3 is TGCGCCAGCAGCATCACAGGGGGCCCTGGAAACACCATATATTTT. The gene calls are TRBV5-1 and TRBJ1-3; TRBD1 aligns across 9 bases. V trimming: 4 bases; J trimming: 2 bases; junction bases outside the gene matches: 4. Germline CDR1 is SGHRS and CDR2 is YFSETQ. CDR3 length: 15 amino acids.

The chain uses TRBV28 and TRBJ2-7, with 12 positions matching TRBD2. Germline trimming cut 10 bases from V and 6 bases from J; bases unmatched to any gene: 7. This CDR3 region has 13 residues. Germline V CDR1 and CDR2: MDHEN, SYDVKM. The CDR3 protein is CATQGGLAGEQYF. DNA of the CDR3: TGTGCCACTCAGGGGGGACTAGCGGGCGAGCAGTACTTC.

The chain carries TRBV27 and TRBJ2-7, with 8 nucleotides matching TRBD2. The CDR3 covers 13 residues. Germline-derived CDR1 and CDR2 are MNHEY and SMNVEV (reference sequence). The junction had 9 bases not matched to a gene; V was cut back by 10 bases and J by 4 bases. CDR3 sequence: CATRRGGSYEQYF. CDR3 bases: TGTGCCACCCGACGGGGGGGTTCGTACGAGCAGTACTTC.

The chain carries TRBV15 and TRBJ1-6, with a possible D match to TRBD1 (6 bases). Germline V gives CDR1 LNHNV, CDR2 YYDKDF (reference sequence). The CDR3 covers 17 residues. With 1 base removed from V and 13 bases from J, the gap between germline ends came to 23 bases. The DNA for the CDR3 is TGTGCCACCAGCAGAGCGTACGGGGCAGGGGTTGTACCTCCCCTCCACTTT. It encodes CATSRAYGAGVVPPLHF.

The chain combines TRBV27 with TRBJ1-2, with 8 bases matching TRBD1. Germline-derived CDR1 and CDR2 are MNHEY and SMNVEV (reference sequence). Trimming at V came to 3 bases and at J to 7 bases, leaving 4 bases not matched to a gene. This CDR3 region has 13 residues. Here the CDR3 DNA reads TGTGCCAGCAGTTTCGCACAGGGGGGTGGCTACACCTTC. Amino acid sequence: CASSFAQGGGYTF.

The CDR3 sequence: CASTEPAGNTGELFF. The CDR3 DNA reads TGCGCCAGCACTGAACCAGCGGGAAACACCGGGGAGCTGTTTTTT. The chain employs TRBV10-2 and TRBJ2-2; 7 nucleotides line up with TRBD2. The germline V gene encodes CDR1 WSHSY and CDR2 SAAADI. The CDR3 runs to 15 residues. V shed 7 bases and J 2 bases; nucleotides not matched to a gene: 7.

CDR3 residues: CASSLAGGGGETQYF. CDR3 in DNA: TGCGCCAGCAGCTTGGCCGGCGGGGGCGGAGAGACCCAGTACTTC. The chain combines TRBV5-1 with TRBJ2-5; a possible D gene is TRBD2 (7 bases). CDR1 SGHRS and CDR2 YFSETQ come from the germline V gene. V dropped 0 bases and J dropped 4 bases, with 13 bases sitting between them. CDR3 size: 15 residues. Full variable domain (remainder filled in from reference TRBV5-1 and TRBJ2-5): KAGVTQTPRYLIKTRGQQVTLSCSPISGHRSVSWYQQTPGQGLQFLFEYFSETQRNKGNFPGRFSGRQFSNSRSEMNVSTLELGDSALYLCASSLAGGGGETQYFGPGTRLLVL.

This chain uses TRBV7-6 with TRBJ2-7, with D maybe TRBD2 (6 bases). Germline CDR1 and CDR2: SGHVS and FNYEAQ. V was cut by 5 bases and J by 0 bases, with 17 bases left in between. The CDR3 runs to 16 residues. The chain's CDR3 is CASSLKSGTFSYEQYF. For the CDR3, the DNA is TGTGCCAGCAGCCTCAAATCCGGGACTTTCTCCTACGAGCAGTACTTC.

This clone has only a few counts. V is TRBV2 and J is TRBJ1-5; D is unclear. Germline V gene data show CDR1 as SNHLY and CDR2 as FYNNEI. V was clipped by 0 bases and J by 8 bases, with 20 bases between them. The CDR3 loop spans 17 amino acids. The CDR3 DNA is TGTGCCAGCAGTGAAGCGCTTACAGCAACCTCAAGGAAGCCCCAGCATTTT. It codes for CASSEALTATSRKPQHF.

The V gene is TRBV18, the J gene TRBJ2-7; the match to TRBD1 covers 7 bases. In germline, CDR1 is KGHSH, CDR2 LQKENI. V lost 4 bases, J lost 2 bases, and 5 bases stayed unmatched. The CDR3 is made up of 14 amino acids. The CDR3 nucleotides read TGTGCCAGCTCACTATCTGGACAGGCCTACGAGCAGTACTTC. Translating gives CASSLSGQAYEQYF.

The chain links TRBV5-4 to TRBJ2-1; possibly TRBD1 for D (5 bases). The CDR3 loop spans 16 amino acids. In germline, CDR1 is SGHNT, CDR2 YYREEE (reference sequence). Trimming pared 1 base from V and 6 bases from J, leaving 17 bases between. DNA for the CDR3: TGTGCCAGCAGCTTGCTGGCCGCAGGGCTAAGCAATGAGCAGTTCTTC. This gives the protein CASSLLAAGLSNEQFF.

This chain uses TRBV30 with TRBJ1-1; D gene ambiguous. V lost 0 bases to trimming and J lost 0 bases, with 11 bases between them. The CDR3 contains 15 residues. Germline CDR1 and CDR2: GTSNPN and SVGIG (reference sequence). The CDR3, as DNA: TGTGCCTGGAGTGTACTAATTTCAGTGAACACTGAAGCTTTCTTT. Protein: CAWSVLISVNTEAFF.

J is TRBJ1-1 and V is TRBV5-4, with TRBD1 identical over 7 bases. The junction had 6 bases not matched to a gene; V was cut back by 2 bases and J by 5 bases. CDR1 and CDR2 from the germline V gene are SGHNT and YYREEE (reference sequence). The CDR3 length is 14 residues. CDR3 residues: CASSLNRGGTEAFF. The CDR3 DNA follows: TGTGCCAGCAGCTTAAACAGGGGAGGAACTGAAGCTTTCTTT.

This rearrangement joins TRBV2 to TRBJ2-2, with 8 bases aligning to TRBD2. Germline V gene data show CDR1 as SNHLY and CDR2 as FYNNEI. Trimming removed 8 bases from V and 3 bases from J; junction bases left unmatched: 5. This CDR3 is built from 14 residues. CDR3: CASAGGRDTGELFF. The CDR3 DNA reads as TGTGCCAGCGCGGGGGGTCGCGACACCGGGGAGCTGTTTTTT.

The chain is built from TRBV4-3 and TRBJ2-7, with unresolved D. The germline V and J ends were trimmed by 5 bases and 1 base, with 9 bases remaining between them. Looked up from germline, CDR1 is LGHNA and CDR2 is YSLEER. CDR3 size: 13 residues. The CDR3 here is CASSSTPSYEQYF. In DNA, the CDR3 is TGCGCCAGCAGCTCGACACCTTCCTACGAGCAGTACTTC.

This clone was observed once. This chain links TRBV5-6 with TRBJ2-3; maybe TRBD2 (5 bases). Per the germline V gene, CDR1 is SGHDT and CDR2 is YYEEEE. This CDR3 contains 13 residues. Trimming took 4 bases from V and 6 from J, leaving 12 bases between them. The CDR3 is CASSIQRGDTQYF. CDR3 sequence (DNA): TGTGCCAGCAGCATTCAAAGAGGGGATACGCAGTATTTT.

The chain employs TRBV28 and TRBJ1-5; no clear D gene. This CDR3 is built from 15 residues. Germline values: CDR1 MDHEN, CDR2 SYDVKM. V lost 8 bases and J 5 bases, leaving 19 bases between the germline ends. CDR3 loop: CASARWGGKDQPQHF. The CDR3 nucleotides are TGTGCCAGCGCTCGGTGGGGAGGTAAAGATCAGCCCCAGCATTTT.

V and J are TRBV19 and TRBJ2-7; a weak D match, TRBD1 (5 bases). The CDR3 runs 12 residues. Germline-derived CDR1 and CDR2 are LNHDA and SQIVND (reference sequence). The V end lost 5 bases, the J end lost 6 bases, and 11 bases lay between the germline ends. The CDR3 region is CASSQQGSEQYF. CDR3 nucleotides: TGTGCCAGTAGTCAGCAGGGATCCGAGCAGTACTTC.

J is TRBJ1-2 and V is TRBV12-3 or TRBV12-4; tentative D call: TRBD1 (6 bases). V lost 6 bases to trimming and J lost 5 bases, with 13 bases between them. This CDR3 comprises 13 residues. CDR3 loop: CASSQDQGYGYTF. The DNA of the CDR3 is TGTGCCAGCAGCCAAGATCAGGGGTATGGCTACACCTTC.

The rearrangement joins TRBV7-9 to TRBJ2-5; 8 bases align to TRBD2. After removal of 4 bases from V and 2 bases from J, the junction contained 3 bases not matched to a gene. The CDR3 runs to 14 residues. Per the germline V gene, CDR1 is SEHNR and CDR2 is FQNEAQ (reference sequence). The CDR3 DNA is TGTGCCAGCAGCTACGGACTAGCTCAAGAGACCCAGTACTTC. Encoded protein: CASSYGLAQETQYF.

The gene calls are TRBV5-5 and TRBJ2-7, with 7 nucleotides matching TRBD1. The CDR3 covers 13 residues. J gave up 5 bases and V 4 bases, and 6 bases lay outside the gene matches. Germline CDR1 SGHKS, CDR2 YYEKEE (reference sequence). The CDR3 bases are TGTGCCAGCAGCGTTGGGACAGCTAACGAGCAGTACTTC. Its translation is CASSVGTANEQYF.

This chain joins TRBV25-1 and TRBJ1-1; possibly TRBD1 for D (5 bases). Trimming shortened V by 2 bases and J by 5 bases, and 9 bases separated the two germline ends. The CDR3 runs 13 residues. Germline CDR1 MGHDK, CDR2 SYGVNS. In DNA form, the CDR3 reads TGTGCCAGCAGTGAAGGGGGGTGGACTGAAGCTTTCTTT. Protein: CASSEGGWTEAFF.